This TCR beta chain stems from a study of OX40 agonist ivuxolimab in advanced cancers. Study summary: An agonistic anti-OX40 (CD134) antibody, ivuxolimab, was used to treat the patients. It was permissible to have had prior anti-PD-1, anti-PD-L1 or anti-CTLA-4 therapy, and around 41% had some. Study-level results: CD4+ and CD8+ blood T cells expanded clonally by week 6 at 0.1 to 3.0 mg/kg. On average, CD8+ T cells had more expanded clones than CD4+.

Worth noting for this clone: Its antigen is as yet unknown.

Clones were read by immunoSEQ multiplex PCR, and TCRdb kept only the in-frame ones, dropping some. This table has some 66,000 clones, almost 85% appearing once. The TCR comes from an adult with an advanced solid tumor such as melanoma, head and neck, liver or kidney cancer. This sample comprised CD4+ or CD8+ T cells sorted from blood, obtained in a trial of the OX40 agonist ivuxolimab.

DNA for the CDR3: TGTGCCTGGAGTGTACCCCCCGGGACCCGAGAGCAGTACTTC. This sequence encodes CAWSVPPGTREQYF. The chain has TRBV30 and TRBJ2-7; D is tentatively TRBD1 or TRBD2 (5 bases each). CDR1 GTSNPN and CDR2 SVGIG come from the germline V gene (reference sequence). Trimming left V 0 bases short and J 7 bases short, with 16 bases between. The CDR3 runs 14 residues.